These T cell receptor beta chains were read from a single sample in a study of cytomegalovirus exposure and HLA in healthy donors. Clones were read by immunoSEQ multiplex PCR, and TCRdb kept only the in-frame ones, dropping some. Among about 170,000 clones listed, roughly 80% were seen once. The sequenced sample consisted of PBMCs. Receptors were obtained from a woman under 30 in good health and CMV-seronegative. CDR3s include the opening cysteine and the closing phenylalanine or tryptophan. D genes are given only for firm matches. The size entry is marked missing in some rows and otherwise reads once, few, many or a size class.

v_call: TRBV5-6
j_call: TRBJ2-5
d_call: TRBD2
clone_size: -
cdr3_aa: CVSVAGPLQETQYF
cdr3_nt: TGTGTTAGCGTAGCGGGGCCACTTCAAGAGACCCAGTACTTC

v_call: TRBV7-8
j_call: TRBJ2-5
d_call: TRBD2
clone_size: few
cdr3_aa: CASSPISPGLAGRGQETQYF
cdr3_nt: TGTGCCAGCAGCCCCATCTCCCCCGGACTAGCGGGTAGGGGCCAAGAGACCCAGTACTTC

v_call: TRBV19
j_call: TRBJ2-3
d_call: -
clone_size: -
cdr3_aa: CASSSVVSTDTQYF
cdr3_nt: TGTGCCAGTAGTTCGGTTGTGAGCACAGATACGCAGTATTTT

v_call: TRBV5-1
j_call: TRBJ2-7
d_call: TRBD1
clone_size: few
cdr3_aa: CASSWTGNSYEQYF
cdr3_nt: TGCGCCAGCAGCTGGACAGGGAACTCCTACGAGCAGTACTTC

v_call: TRBV7-9
j_call: TRBJ2-1
d_call: TRBD2
clone_size: -
cdr3_aa: CASSPFAGGPYNEQFF
cdr3_nt: TGTGCCAGCAGCCCCTTCGCGGGAGGCCCCTACAATGAGCAGTTCTTC

v_call: TRBV30
j_call: TRBJ2-7
d_call: -
clone_size: -
cdr3_aa: CAWSRVLGEQYF
cdr3_nt: TGTGCCTGGAGCCGGGTTCTCGGAGAGCAGTACTTC

v_call: TRBV21-1
j_call: TRBJ2-3
d_call: -
clone_size: few
cdr3_aa: CASSTRQRTDTQYF
cdr3_nt: TGTGCCAGCAGCACAAGACAGCGCACAGATACGCAGTATTTT

v_call: TRBV28
j_call: TRBJ2-2
d_call: -
clone_size: -
cdr3_aa: CASSTFRAGELFF
cdr3_nt: TGTGCCAGCAGTACCTTCAGGGCCGGGGAGCTGTTTTTT

v_call: TRBV27
j_call: TRBJ1-5
d_call: -
clone_size: -
cdr3_aa: CASRPSYYRVEDNQPQHF
cdr3_nt: TGTGCCAGCAGACCCTCTTATTATCGGGTGGAAGACAATCAGCCCCAGCATTTT

v_call: TRBV28
j_call: TRBJ2-2
d_call: -
clone_size: -
cdr3_aa: CASSGDTYFTPDTGELFF
cdr3_nt: TGTGCCAGCAGTGGGGACACCTACTTCACGCCCGACACCGGGGAGCTGTTTTTT

v_call: TRBV7-2
j_call: TRBJ1-2
d_call: -
clone_size: -
cdr3_aa: CASSRDVANYGYTF
cdr3_nt: TGTGCCAGCAGCAGAGATGTAGCCAACTATGGCTACACCTTC

v_call: TRBV7-8
j_call: TRBJ1-1
d_call: -
clone_size: -
cdr3_aa: CASSLTKAVTEAFF
cdr3_nt: TGTGCCAGCAGCTTAACTAAAGCGGTCACTGAAGCTTTCTTT